The clone carrying this T cell receptor (beta chain) occurred a few times. Its antigen is unidentified. With 2 bases removed from V and 2 bases from J, the gap between germline ends came to 11 bases. Germline CDR1 reads MDHEN; CDR2 reads SYDVKM. This CDR3 contains 15 residues. TCRdb processed the PCR reads anew with MiXCR; each CDR3 protein has one entry. The table has around 480,000 distinct CDR3 sequences, around a fifth seen once; the top ten hold 0.65% to 0.95%. This record comes from a study of molecular identifiers for immune sequencing clone quantification. General observations from the study: Highly expanded clone sizes could be underestimated through barcode sharing by identical TCR molecules. For effector cells, clones above 20 RNA copies held over 97% of molecules; for naive cells, under 1%. One cell's worth of spiked Jurkat TCR RNA was reportedly detectable among 1 million or so naive cells.

The rearrangement uses TRBV28 and TRBJ2-3; the D gene is possibly TRBD2 (6 bases). The origin of this receptor is a human donor in good health. Some libraries in this study had Jurkat cell RNA spiked in. Sequenced material: naive CD8+ T cells from blood, with Jurkat cell RNA spiked in. As to subset: FACS-sorted CD8+CD4-CCR7+CD45RA+ naive T cells. CDR3 bases: TGTGCCAGCAGTTTAGCTAGCGTATTCACAGATACGCAGTATTTT. Translated, it gives CASSLASVFTDTQYF.